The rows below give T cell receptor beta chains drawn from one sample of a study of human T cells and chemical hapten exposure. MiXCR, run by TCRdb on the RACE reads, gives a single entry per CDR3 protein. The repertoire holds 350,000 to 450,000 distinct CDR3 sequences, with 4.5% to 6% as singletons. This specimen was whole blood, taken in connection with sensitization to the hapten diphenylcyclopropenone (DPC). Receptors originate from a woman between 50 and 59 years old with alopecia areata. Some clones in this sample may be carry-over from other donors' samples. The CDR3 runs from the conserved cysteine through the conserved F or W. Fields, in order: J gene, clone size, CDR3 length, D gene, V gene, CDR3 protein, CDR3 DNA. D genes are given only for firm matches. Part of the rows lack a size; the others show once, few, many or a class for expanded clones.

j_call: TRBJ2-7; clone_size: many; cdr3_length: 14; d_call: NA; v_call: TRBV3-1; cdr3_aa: CASSPSGSVREQYF; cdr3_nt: TGTGCCAGCAGCCCCAGCGGATCGGTCCGCGAGCAGTACTTC
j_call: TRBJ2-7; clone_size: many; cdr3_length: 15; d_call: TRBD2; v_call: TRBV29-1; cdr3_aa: CSVGGLAGTKYEQYF; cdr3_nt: TGCAGCGTTGGAGGGTTAGCGGGAACTAAGTACGAGCAGTACTTC
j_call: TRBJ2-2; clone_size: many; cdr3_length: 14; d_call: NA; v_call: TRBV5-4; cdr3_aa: CASTSWGYTGELFF; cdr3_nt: TGTGCCAGCACCTCCTGGGGTTACACCGGGGAGCTGTTTTTT
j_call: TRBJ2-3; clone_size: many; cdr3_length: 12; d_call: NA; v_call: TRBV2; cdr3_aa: CAIRLSTDTQYF; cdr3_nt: TGTGCCATCAGACTCAGCACAGATACGCAGTATTTT
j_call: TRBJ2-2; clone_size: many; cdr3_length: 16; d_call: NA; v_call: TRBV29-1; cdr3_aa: CSVEDECDSRTGELFF; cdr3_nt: TGCAGCGTTGAAGATGAGTGTGATAGCCGCACCGGGGAGCTGTTTTTT
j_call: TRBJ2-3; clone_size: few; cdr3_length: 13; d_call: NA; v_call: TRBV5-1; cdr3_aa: CASSTRETDTQYF; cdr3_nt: TGCGCCAGCAGCACCAGGGAGACAGATACGCAGTATTTT
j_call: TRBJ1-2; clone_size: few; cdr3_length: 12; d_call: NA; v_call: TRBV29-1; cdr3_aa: CSVVAREDGYTF; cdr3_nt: TGCAGCGTTGTGGCCAGGGAGGATGGCTACACCTTC
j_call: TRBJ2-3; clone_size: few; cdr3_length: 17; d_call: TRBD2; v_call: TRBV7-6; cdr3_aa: CASSLGASGSGTDTQYF; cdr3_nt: TGTGCCAGCAGCTTAGGGGCTAGCGGGAGCGGCACAGATACGCAGTATTTT
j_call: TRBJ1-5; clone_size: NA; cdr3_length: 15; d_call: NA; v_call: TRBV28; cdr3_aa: CASSNSRTSNQPQHF; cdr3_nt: TGTGCCAGCAGTAATAGTCGTACAAGCAATCAGCCCCAGCATTTT
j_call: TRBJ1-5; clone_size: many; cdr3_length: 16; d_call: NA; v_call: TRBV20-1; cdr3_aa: CSASSTTTEPNQPQHF; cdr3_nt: TGCAGTGCCAGTTCGACGACGACAGAACCTAATCAGCCCCAGCATTTT
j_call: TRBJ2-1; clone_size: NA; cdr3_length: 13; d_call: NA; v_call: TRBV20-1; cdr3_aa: CSARDTLVSEQFF; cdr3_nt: TGCAGTGCTAGAGATACCCTAGTAAGCGAGCAGTTCTTC
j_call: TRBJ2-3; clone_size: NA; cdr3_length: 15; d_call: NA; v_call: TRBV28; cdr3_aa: CASSPNYVSTDTQYF; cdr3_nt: TGTGCCAGCAGCCCCAACTATGTTAGCACAGATACGCAGTATTTT
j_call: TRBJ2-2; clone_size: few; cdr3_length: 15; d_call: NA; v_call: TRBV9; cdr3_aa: CASSERGSGTGELFF; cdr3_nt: TGTGCCAGCAGCGAGAGGGGATCAGGGACCGGGGAGCTGTTTTTT
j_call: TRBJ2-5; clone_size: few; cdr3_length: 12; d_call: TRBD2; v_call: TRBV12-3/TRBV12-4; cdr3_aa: CASRAGGETQYF; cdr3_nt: TGTGCCAGCCGAGCGGGGGGAGAGACCCAGTACTTC
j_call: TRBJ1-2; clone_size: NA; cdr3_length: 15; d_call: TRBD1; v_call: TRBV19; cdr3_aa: CASTLTQGAGYGYIF; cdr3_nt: TGTGCCAGTACCCTCACGCAGGGGGCCGGCTATGGCTACATCTTC
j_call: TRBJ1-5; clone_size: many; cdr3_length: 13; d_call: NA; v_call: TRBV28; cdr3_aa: CASSLRGAQPQHF; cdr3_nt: TGTGCCAGCAGTTTACGGGGGGCGCAGCCCCAGCATTTT
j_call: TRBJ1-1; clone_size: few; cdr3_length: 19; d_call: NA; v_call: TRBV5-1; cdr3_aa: CASSLVPWGRGLSRTEAFF; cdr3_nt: TGCGCCAGCAGCTTGGTGCCTTGGGGGCGAGGGTTGAGTAGGACTGAAGCTTTCTTT
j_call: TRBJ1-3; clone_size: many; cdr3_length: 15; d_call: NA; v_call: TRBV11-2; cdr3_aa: CASSPDTSSGNTIYF; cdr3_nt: TGTGCCAGCAGCCCAGACACCAGCTCTGGAAACACCATATATTTT
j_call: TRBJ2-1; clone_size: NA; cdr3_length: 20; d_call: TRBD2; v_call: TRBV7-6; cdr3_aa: CASSLWGLAGGRRSYNEQFF; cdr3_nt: TGTGCCAGCAGCTTATGGGGACTAGCGGGAGGCCGCCGCTCCTACAATGAGCAGTTCTTC